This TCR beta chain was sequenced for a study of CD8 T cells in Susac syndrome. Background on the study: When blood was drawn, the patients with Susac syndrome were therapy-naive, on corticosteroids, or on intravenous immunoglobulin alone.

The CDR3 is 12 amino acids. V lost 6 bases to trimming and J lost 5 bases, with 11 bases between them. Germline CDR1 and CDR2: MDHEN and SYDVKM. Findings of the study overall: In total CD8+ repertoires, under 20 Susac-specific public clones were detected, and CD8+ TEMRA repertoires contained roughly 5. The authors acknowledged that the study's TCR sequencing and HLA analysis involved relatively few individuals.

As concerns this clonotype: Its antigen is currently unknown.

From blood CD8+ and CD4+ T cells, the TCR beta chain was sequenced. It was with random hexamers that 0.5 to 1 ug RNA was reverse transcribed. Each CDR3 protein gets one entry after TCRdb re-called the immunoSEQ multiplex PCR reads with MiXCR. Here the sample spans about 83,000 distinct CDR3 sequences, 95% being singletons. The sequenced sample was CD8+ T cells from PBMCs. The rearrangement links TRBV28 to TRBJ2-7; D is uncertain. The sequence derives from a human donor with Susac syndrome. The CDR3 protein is CASSPDKHEQYF. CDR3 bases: TGTGCCAGCAGCCCTGACAAACACGAGCAGTACTTC.